Each of the 20 T cell receptor beta chains below was sequenced from the same sample in a study of cytomegalovirus exposure and HLA in healthy donors. The PCR ran on 60 Vbeta and 13 Jbeta primers. Sequencing was performed with immunoSEQ multiplex PCR; in TCRdb, only in-frame clones are kept and a portion is missing. Counted here are tens of thousands of clones, approximately 80% occurring once; the ten biggest clones make up around 3.6%. The sequenced material came from PBMCs. These receptors originate from a woman aged 18 to 35 in good health and CMV-seronegative.

This clone was seen only once. This rearrangement joins TRBV13 to TRBJ2-7; the D gene is possibly TRBD2 (6 bases). The CDR3 sequence is 13 residues long. V was pared by 5 bases and J by 4 bases, with 12 bases between. Germline V lookup: CDR1 PRHDT, CDR2 FYEKMQ (reference sequence). The CDR3, as DNA: TGTGCCAGCAGCCCGACGGGGGATTACGAGCAGTACTTC. It yields the protein CASSPTGDYEQYF.

The chain recombines TRBV5-4 with TRBJ1-1; 8 bases are a match to TRBD1. Trimming took 4 bases from V and 3 from J; bases not matched to a gene: 5. The germline V gene has CDR1 SGHNT and CDR2 YYREEE (reference sequence). This CDR3 region has 14 residues. The DNA of the CDR3 is TGTGCCAGCAGCCTGATGACAGGGGACACTGAAGCTTTCTTT. Its protein product is CASSLMTGDTEAFF.

The V gene is TRBV12-5, the J gene TRBJ2-5, with 9 bases aligning to TRBD2. The V gene end was trimmed by 2 bases and the J gene end by 4 bases; junction bases not matched to a gene: 8. Germline V gene sequence: CDR1 LGHNT, CDR2 FRNRAP. This CDR3 comprises 16 residues. The CDR3 here is CASGLSIAGERETQYF. CDR3 bases: TGTGCTAGTGGTTTGTCTATAGCGGGAGAGAGAGAGACCCAGTACTTC.

The genes are TRBV6-4 and TRBJ2-1, with 8 bases matching TRBD2. Germline V CDR1 and CDR2: MRHNA, SNTAGT. The CDR3 totals 12 residues. V was clipped by 6 bases and J by 8 bases; unmatched bases: 3. CDR3 protein: CASRTSDDEQFF. In DNA form, the CDR3 reads TGTGCCAGCAGGACTAGCGACGATGAGCAGTTCTTC.

A single count supports this clone. V usage is TRBV6-1 and J usage is TRBJ2-3; TRBD2 aligns across 14 bases. The CDR3 loop spans 15 amino acids. V lost 7 bases to trimming and J lost 1 base; unmatched junction nucleotides: 1. Germline-derived CDR1 and CDR2 are MNHNS and SASEGT. The CDR3 here is CASKGLAGGTDTQYF. Written as DNA, the CDR3 is TGTGCCAGCAAGGGACTAGCGGGGGGCACAGATACGCAGTATTTT.

The chain employs TRBV5-1 and TRBJ1-1; D unresolved. CDR3 length: 15 residues. In germline, CDR1 is SGHRS, CDR2 YFSETQ. The V end was cut by 2 bases, the J end by 3 bases, with 14 bases between. CDR3 sequence: CASSFVGRSDTEAFF. The CDR3 nucleotides read TGCGCCAGCAGCTTCGTCGGGAGGTCGGACACTGAAGCTTTCTTT.

This clone was observed a handful of times. V gene TRBV11-2 combines with J gene TRBJ2-2; D gene uncertain. The CDR3 length is 16 residues. From germline, CDR1 is SGHAT and CDR2 FQNNGV. Trimming removed 5 bases at V and 1 base at J, with 14 bases between. The CDR3: CASSPREVGNTGELFF. CDR3 DNA sequence: TGTGCCAGCAGCCCGAGAGAGGTCGGGAACACCGGGGAGCTGTTTTTT.

As for this clone: A junction end diverges from the germline sequence, so it may reflect a read error. The CDR3 reads CASSLGAGGGYPF. The CDR3 nucleotides are TGTGCCAGCAGTTTGGGGGCGGGCGGTGGCTACCCCTTC. The chain uses TRBV27 and TRBJ1-2; perhaps TRBD1 as D (6 bases). The CDR3 contains 13 residues. Germline CDR1 MNHEY, CDR2 SMNVEV (reference sequence).

The rearrangement joins TRBV6-1 to TRBJ2-5; 7 bases fit TRBD2. CDR1 is MNHNS, CDR2 SASEGT, per germline. CDR3 size: 18 residues. Losses at the gene ends were 0 bases for V and 5 bases for J; bases not matched to a gene: 15. Here the CDR3 reads CASSEALRLALIVETQYF. The CDR3 DNA reads as TGTGCCAGCAGTGAAGCGCTTCGACTAGCTCTGATAGTGGAGACCCAGTACTTC.

V usage is TRBV15 and J usage is TRBJ2-1, with 7 nucleotides matching TRBD1. This CDR3 comprises 16 residues. Unmatched junction bases numbered 13, after V lost 5 bases and J lost 6 bases. Per germline, CDR1 LNHNV and CDR2 YYDKDF (reference sequence). CDR3 region: CATSAQGDPPINEQFF. The CDR3 DNA is TGTGCCACCAGCGCCCAGGGGGACCCTCCCATCAATGAGCAGTTCTTC.

The V and J genes are TRBV28 and TRBJ2-7, with TRBD2 matching 7 bases. J was trimmed by 6 bases and V by 8 bases; bases with no gene match: 13. This CDR3 has 14 residues. Germline V CDR1 and CDR2: MDHEN, SYDVKM. This CDR3 reads CASSKTGGRREQYF. The CDR3 coding sequence is TGTGCCAGCTCCAAAACCGGGGGGAGACGCGAGCAGTACTTC.

V is TRBV5-5 and J is TRBJ1-1, with 8 bases aligning to TRBD1. V was clipped by 2 bases and J by 9 bases; unmatched bases: 6. Germline CDR1 SGHKS, CDR2 YYEKEE (reference sequence). CDR3 length equals 13 residues. The CDR3 here is CASSLEDRAKAFF. CDR3 sequence (DNA): TGTGCCAGCAGCTTAGAGGACAGGGCTAAAGCTTTCTTT. Full variable domain (remainder filled in from reference TRBV5-5 and TRBJ1-1): DAGVTQSPTHLIKTRGQQVTLRCSPISGHKSVSWYQQVLGQGPQFIFQYYEKEERGRGNFPDRFSARQFPNYSSELNVNALLLGDSALYLCASSLEDRAKAFFGQGTRLTVV.

This clone was recorded only once. The chain employs TRBV6-5 and TRBJ2-7; 8 nucleotides match TRBD2. The CDR3 is 15 amino acids. The germline V gene has CDR1 MNHEY and CDR2 SVGAGI. V gave up 0 bases and J gave up 4 bases; unmatched junction bases: 5. CDR3 sequence (DNA): TGTGCCAGCAGTTACTCGTCTAGCGGGCTATACGAGCAGTACTTC. Encoded protein: CASSYSSSGLYEQYF.

V is TRBV7-7 and J is TRBJ2-3; D may be TRBD2 (5 bases). The CDR3 extends over 16 amino acids. Germline V gene lookup returns CDR1 SSHAT and CDR2 FNYEAQ (reference sequence). The V end was cut by 2 bases, the J end by 6 bases, with 18 bases between. The CDR3 sequence is CASSLSSGGSADTQYF. The CDR3 DNA sequence: TGTGCCAGCAGCTTATCAAGCGGAGGATCAGCGGATACGCAGTATTTT.

This clone was seen only once. The chain couples TRBV7-9 to TRBJ2-3; 10 positions match TRBD2. V gave up 1 base and J gave up 4 bases; unmatched junction bases: 5. The germline gives CDR1 SEHNR, CDR2 FQNEAQ (reference sequence). This CDR3 spans 16 amino acids. The CDR3 here is CASSLDLAGAADTQYF. DNA of the CDR3: TGTGCCAGCAGCTTAGACCTAGCGGGAGCCGCAGATACGCAGTATTTT.

The rearrangement uses TRBV12-5 and TRBJ1-2; 9 bases agree with TRBD1. The CDR3 covers 17 residues. Trimming cost V 1 base and J 1 base; bases outside gene matches: 7. CDR1 is LGHNT, CDR2 FRNRAP, per germline. This CDR3 reads CASGLAPGQGINYGYTF. The CDR3 DNA reads TGTGCTAGTGGTTTGGCCCCGGGACAGGGAATTAACTATGGCTACACCTTC.

This clone showed up just a few times. The chain employs TRBV19 and TRBJ2-7, with TRBD1 identical over 10 bases. Germline lookup yields CDR1 LNHDA and CDR2 SQIVND (reference sequence). V was clipped by 8 bases and J by 4 bases; unmatched bases: 8. The CDR3 is made up of 14 amino acids. The CDR3 DNA reads as TGTGCCAGTCAGAGGACAGGGGGTATATACGAGCAGTACTTC. Translation: CASQRTGGIYEQYF. The whole variable domain, remainder taken from reference TRBV19 and TRBJ2-7, is DGGITQSPKYLFRKEGQNVTLSCEQNLNHDAMYWYRQDPGQGLRLIYYSQIVNDFQKGDIAEGYSVSREKKESFPLTVTSAQKNPTAFYLCASQRTGGIYEQYFGPGTRLTVT.

This clone appeared a few times. The chain carries TRBV7-2 and TRBJ2-7; 16 positions agree with TRBD2. This CDR3 region has 19 residues. Germline-derived CDR1 and CDR2 are SGHTA and FQGNSA. Trimming removed 5 bases from V and 4 bases from J; junction bases left unmatched: 14. The CDR3 sequence: CASSPEGGGLAGGRYEQYF. CDR3 DNA sequence: TGTGCCAGCAGCCCCGAAGGCGGGGGACTAGCGGGAGGGAGGTACGAGCAGTACTTC.

V usage is TRBV7-7 and J usage is TRBJ2-5; 13 bases fit TRBD2. CDR1 and CDR2 (germline): SSHAT, FNYEAQ (reference sequence). Trimming cost V 6 bases and J 4 bases; bases outside gene matches: 5. This CDR3 region has 15 residues. The CDR3 bases are TGTGCCAGCAGGGCGGGACTAGCGGGATCAGAGACCCAGTACTTC. The encoded protein is CASRAGLAGSETQYF.

The gene calls are TRBV9 and TRBJ1-3; TRBD1 matches 9 bases. This CDR3 region has 14 residues. V lost 4 bases, J lost 6 bases, and 5 bases stayed unmatched. The germline CDR1 and CDR2 sequences are SGDLS and YYNGEE. In nucleotides, the CDR3 is TGTGCCAGCAGCCCTCGGACAGGGGCAAACACCATATATTTT. Its translation is CASSPRTGANTIYF.